This TCR beta chain was sequenced during a study of blood T cell repertoires in COVID-19. At the level of the study: Sites in the United States, Italy and Spain provided acute and convalescent COVID-19 samples. T cells, B-cell-depleted T cells, or PBMCs provided the cDNA or gDNA that served as material.

From germline, CDR1 is SGHRS and CDR2 YFSETQ. V lost 0 bases, J lost 1 base, and 9 bases lay in between. CDR3 length: 15 amino acids. Per the original data handling: Amplified reference gene primers provided the basis for estimating nucleated cell counts. Sequenced by immunoSEQ multiplex PCR; TCRdb stores in-frame clones only, minus some. V, J and clone size are those of that table, while D and trimming were read from the DNA. The sample lists about 260,000 clones, 88% seen once, with around 0.7% in the top ten. Sequencing was performed on peripheral blood. The chain recombines TRBV5-1 with TRBJ2-3, with a tentative D call TRBD1 (5 bases). This receptor was obtained from a human donor in a cohort sampled during active COVID-19. As DNA, the CDR3 is TGCGCCAGCAGCTTGGAGGGCAGGGGCACAGATACGCAGTATTTT. It codes for CASSLEGRGTDTQYF.